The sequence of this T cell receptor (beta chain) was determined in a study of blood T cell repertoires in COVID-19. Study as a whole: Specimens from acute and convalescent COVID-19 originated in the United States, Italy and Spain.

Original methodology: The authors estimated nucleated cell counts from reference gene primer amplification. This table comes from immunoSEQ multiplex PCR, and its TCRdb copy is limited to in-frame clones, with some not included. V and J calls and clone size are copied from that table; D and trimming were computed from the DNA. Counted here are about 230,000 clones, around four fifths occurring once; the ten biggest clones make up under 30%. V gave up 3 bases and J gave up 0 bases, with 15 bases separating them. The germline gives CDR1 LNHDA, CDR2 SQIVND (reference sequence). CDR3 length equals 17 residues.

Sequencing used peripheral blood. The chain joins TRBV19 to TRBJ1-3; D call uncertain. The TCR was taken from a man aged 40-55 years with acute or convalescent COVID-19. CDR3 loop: CASSIRGGRNSGNTIYF. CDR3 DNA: TGTGCCAGTAGTATTCGGGGTGGAAGGAACTCTGGAAACACCATATATTTT.